The sequence of this TCR beta chain was determined in a study of breast tumors, draining lymph nodes, adjacent tissues. The study, taken as a whole, reports: The data were judged consistent with most tumor T cells coming from lymph node and expanding in tumor. Data only fit, rather than demonstrated, lymph node origin of most tumor T cells. Tumor repertoires ranked between lymph nodes and nontumor tissue in diversity, with V and J gene preferences.

Using its own MiXCR run on the multiplex PCR reads, TCRdb lists one record per CDR3 protein. The sample records roughly 260,000 distinct CDR3 sequences, under 35% being singletons. Breast cancer patients provided tissue from their axillary draining lymph nodes. The CDR3 loop spans 14 amino acids. V was clipped by 2 bases and J by 4 bases, with 11 bases between them. Germline V gives CDR1 MDHEN, CDR2 SYDVKM. A note on this clonotype: Its antigen is as yet unknown.

The chain combines TRBV28 with TRBJ2-5, with unresolved D. The sequencing sample was made of axillary lymph node tissue. This receptor was taken from a female donor with breast cancer. Some clones in this sample may be carry-over from other donors' samples. The DNA of the CDR3 is TGTGCCAGCAGTTTAAATAGGTTGGGAGAGACCCAGTACTTC. The encoded protein is CASSLNRLGETQYF.